The entry below describes one TCR beta chain. What it binds is unknown. The data derive from a study of T cell responses to AZD1222 COVID-19 vaccine. Notes on the study in general: Repertoire samples came only from after the peak T cell response. Seropositivity was recorded at baseline in only six AZD1222 recipients.

Clones were sequenced by immunoSEQ multiplex PCR, and TCRdb holds only the in-frame ones, with some missing. The table lists some 31,000 clones, 88% of them singletons. The V end lost 5 bases, the J end lost 7 bases, and 14 bases lay between the germline ends. Germline V lookup: CDR1 SQVTM, CDR2 ANQGSEA. This CDR3 has 13 amino acids. Second-dose groups at about 4 or about 12 weeks were pooled. The V call is TRBV29-1, the J call TRBJ1-4; maybe TRBD1 (5 bases). This receptor was identified in an adult who received the AZD1222 COVID-19 vaccine. Specimen: peripheral blood, collected 28 days after the second AZD1222 dose. The CDR3 here is CSVRLGVVEKLFF. The DNA for the CDR3 is TGCAGCGTTCGGTTGGGGGTTGTTGAAAAACTGTTTTTT.